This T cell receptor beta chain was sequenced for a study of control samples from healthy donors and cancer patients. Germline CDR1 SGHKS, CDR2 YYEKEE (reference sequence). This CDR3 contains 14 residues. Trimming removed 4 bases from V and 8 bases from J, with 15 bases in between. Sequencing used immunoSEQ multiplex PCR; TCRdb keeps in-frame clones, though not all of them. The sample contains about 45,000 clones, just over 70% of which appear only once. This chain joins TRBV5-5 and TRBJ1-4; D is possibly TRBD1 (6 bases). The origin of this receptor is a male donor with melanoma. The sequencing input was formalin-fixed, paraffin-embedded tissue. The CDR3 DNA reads TGTGCCAGCAGCGCGGGGGCGCGTTGGGAAAAACTGTTTTTT. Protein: CASSAGARWEKLFF.